This T cell receptor (beta chain) appears in the sequencing data of a study of blood T cells in healthy people across ages. Study-level results: A roughly linear fall in TCR beta diversity per million T cells was seen with increasing age.

The trim removed 5 bases at V and 0 bases at J, leaving 6 bases unmatched. Germline V lookup: CDR1 SNHLY, CDR2 FYNNEI. The CDR3 has 15 residues. The study drew donors from healthy Caucasian individuals in Russia aged roughly 6 to 95. Extracted total RNA amounted to at least 5.5 micrograms for each sample. Only a few counts were recorded for this clonotype. Antigen specificity is unknown. Then a second PCR, running about 6 to 12 cycles, was carried out with a sample-barcoded 5' primer and a J-beta primer mix. TCRdb reprocessed the 5' RACE reads via MiXCR and lists one record per CDR3 protein. Found here are around 780,000 distinct CDR3 sequences, roughly 26% of them singletons; the top ten hold around 2.9%. The same specimen was also included in a second study, on T cells of mothers and their children. That work states: The donor cohort consisted of a few healthy Caucasian mothers and their six children.

V usage is TRBV2 and J usage is TRBJ1-1; TRBD1 aligns across 7 bases. The sequence was obtained from a boy younger than 18 in good health. Sequencing was performed on blood. The CDR3 DNA is TGTGCCAGCAGTACTCGGGGACAGCTGAACACTGAAGCTTTCTTT. It translates to CASSTRGQLNTEAFF.